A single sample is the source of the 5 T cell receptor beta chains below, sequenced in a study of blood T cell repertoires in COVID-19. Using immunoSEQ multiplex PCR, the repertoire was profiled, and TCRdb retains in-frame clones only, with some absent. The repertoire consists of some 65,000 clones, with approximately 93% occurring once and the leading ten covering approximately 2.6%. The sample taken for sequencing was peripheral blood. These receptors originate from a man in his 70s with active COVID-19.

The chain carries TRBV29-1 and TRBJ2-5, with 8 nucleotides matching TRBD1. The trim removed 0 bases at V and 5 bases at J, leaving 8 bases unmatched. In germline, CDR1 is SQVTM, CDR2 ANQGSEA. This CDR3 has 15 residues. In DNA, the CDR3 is TGCAGCGTTGAAGATTACTGGACAGGGAGGGAGACCCAGTACTTC. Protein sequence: CSVEDYWTGRETQYF.

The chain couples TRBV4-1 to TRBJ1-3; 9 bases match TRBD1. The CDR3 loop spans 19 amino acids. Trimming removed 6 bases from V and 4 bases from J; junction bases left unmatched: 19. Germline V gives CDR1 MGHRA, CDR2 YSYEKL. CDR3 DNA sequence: TGCGCCAGCAGGCTAACCAGCAACCTGGACAGGGGTACCGGAAACACCATATATTTT. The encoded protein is CASRLTSNLDRGTGNTIYF.

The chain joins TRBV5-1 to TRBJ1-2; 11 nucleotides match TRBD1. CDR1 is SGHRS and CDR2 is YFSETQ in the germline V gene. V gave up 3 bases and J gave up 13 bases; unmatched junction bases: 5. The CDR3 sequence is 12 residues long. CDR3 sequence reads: CASSSGQGAVTF. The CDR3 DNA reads TGCGCCAGCAGCTCTGGACAGGGGGCCGTCACCTTC.

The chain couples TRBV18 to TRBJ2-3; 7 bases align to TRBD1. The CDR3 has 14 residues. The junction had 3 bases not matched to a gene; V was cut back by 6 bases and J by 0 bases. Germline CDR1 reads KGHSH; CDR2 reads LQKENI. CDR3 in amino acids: CASSSQGSTDTQYF. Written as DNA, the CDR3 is TGTGCCAGCTCGTCACAGGGGAGCACAGATACGCAGTATTTT.

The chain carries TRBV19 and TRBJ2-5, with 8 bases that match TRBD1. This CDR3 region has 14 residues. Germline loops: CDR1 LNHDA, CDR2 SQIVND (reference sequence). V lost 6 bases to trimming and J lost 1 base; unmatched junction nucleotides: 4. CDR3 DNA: TGTGCCAGTAGCCGGACAGGGCCCCAAGAGACCCAGTACTTC. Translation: CASSRTGPQETQYF.